These T cell receptor beta chains were read from a single sample in a study of CD4+ T cells in melanoma. Clones were read by immunoSEQ multiplex PCR, and TCRdb kept only the in-frame ones, dropping some. This sample has about 50,000 clones, with approximately 92% found just once. The sample comprised peripheral blood. The receptors originated from a human donor with melanoma. Both conserved end residues are part of each CDR3. D genes are given only for firm matches. Some rows mark clone size as missing; the rest say once, few, many or name a class of expanded clone.

>TRBV6-5|NA|NA|TRBJ1-4
CASSYLGVRKLFF
TGTGCCAGCAGTTACCTGGGGGTGAGGAAACTGTTTTTT
>TRBV6-5|NA|NA|TRBJ2-1
CASRAGLSSYNEQFF
TGTGCCAGCCGGGCAGGGTTGAGCTCCTACAATGAGCAGTTCTTC
>TRBV7-9|NA|NA|TRBJ2-1
CASSLRQHNEQFF
TGTGCCAGCAGCTTAAGGCAGCACAATGAGCAGTTCTTC
>TRBV28|NA|TRBD2|TRBJ2-5
CASSPTLGGEETQYF
TGTGCCAGCAGTCCAACCTTGGGGGGGGAAGAGACCCAGTACTTC
>TRBV5-5|NA|TRBD1|TRBJ1-5
CASSLTGATNQPQHF
TGTGCCAGCAGCTTGACAGGGGCAACCAATCAGCCCCAGCATTTT
>TRBV6-5|NA|NA|TRBJ1-5
CASSPDLNQPQHF
TGTGCCAGCAGCCCCGACCTTAATCAGCCCCAGCATTTT
>TRBV7-9|NA|NA|TRBJ2-7
CASSLPGDEQYF
TGTGCCAGCAGCCTCCCGGGGGACGAGCAGTACTTC
>TRBV6-5|NA|NA|TRBJ2-7
CASSSLGTRSYEQYF
TGTGCCAGCAGTAGCCTTGGGACAAGGTCCTACGAGCAGTACTTC
>TRBV6-1|NA|NA|TRBJ1-2
CASSEYRSIGSLASGYTF
TGTGCCAGCAGTGAATACAGGTCTATCGGGAGTCTCGCTTCGGGCTACACCTTC
>TRBV29-1|NA|TRBD1|TRBJ2-1
CSVEEDRAREQFF
TGCAGCGTTGAGGAGGACAGGGCGCGTGAGCAGTTCTTC
>TRBV7-8|NA|NA|TRBJ1-1
CASSHAGGVGPEAFF
TGTGCCAGCAGTCACGCCGGCGGGGTCGGCCCTGAAGCTTTCTTT
>TRBV7-9|NA|TRBD1|TRBJ1-6
CASSRGQGQSPLHF
TGTGCCAGCAGCCGCGGACAGGGACAATCACCCCTCCACTTT
>TRBV11-3|NA|TRBD1|TRBJ2-2
CASSLGTGAGELFF
TGTGCCAGCAGCTTAGGGACAGGGGCCGGGGAGCTGTTTTTT
>TRBV12-5|NA|NA|TRBJ2-2
CASGFRRGGNTGELFF
TGTGCTAGTGGTTTCCGCAGGGGAGGAAACACCGGGGAGCTGTTTTTT
>TRBV5-4|few|TRBD2|TRBJ2-1
CASSRRTTSDSYNEQFF
TGTGCCAGCAGCCGCAGAACCACTAGCGACTCCTACAATGAGCAGTTCTTC
>TRBV2|NA|TRBD1|TRBJ1-2
CASSHGDRLEGYTF
TGTGCCAGCAGCCATGGGGACAGGTTGGAGGGCTACACCTTC
>TRBV10-1|NA|NA|TRBJ1-2
CAPPNLYGYTF
TGCGCCCCCCCTAACCTCTATGGCTACACCTTC
>TRBV7-9|NA|NA|TRBJ1-2
CASSPSGPFLAYGYTF
TGTGCCAGCAGCCCATCGGGCCCCTTTCTTGCCTATGGCTACACCTTC
>TRBV30|NA|NA|TRBJ1-1
CAWASGLGKTEAFF
TGTGCCTGGGCGTCGGGACTCGGGAAAACTGAAGCTTTCTTT
>TRBV6-5|NA|TRBD2|TRBJ2-1
CASSYSGTSGGNEQFF
TGTGCCAGCAGTTACTCGGGGACTAGCGGGGGCAATGAGCAGTTCTTC
>TRBV19|NA|NA|TRBJ2-3
CASSSQPPSPTSTDTQYF
TGTGCCAGTAGTTCCCAGCCCCCTAGCCCGACTAGCACAGATACGCAGTATTTT
>TRBV29-1|NA|NA|TRBJ2-5
CSVGGSETQYF
TGCAGCGTAGGGGGGTCGGAGACCCAGTACTTC
>TRBV7-9|NA|NA|TRBJ1-3
CASSYGALAGSGNTIYF
TGTGCCAGCAGCTACGGGGCCCTAGCCGGCTCTGGAAACACCATATATTTT
>TRBV28|NA|TRBD1|TRBJ2-7
CASSDDRGPFYEQYF
TGTGCCAGCAGTGACGACAGGGGGCCTTTTTACGAGCAGTACTTC
>TRBV2|NA|NA|TRBJ1-1
CASSEVGMNTEAFF
TGTGCCAGCAGTGAAGTTGGAATGAACACTGAAGCTTTCTTT
>TRBV27|NA|NA|TRBJ2-1
CASTGAYNEQFF
TGTGCCAGCACGGGGGCCTACAATGAGCAGTTCTTC
>TRBV7-9|NA|NA|TRBJ2-2
CASSLRRIWTGELFF
TGTGCCAGCAGCTTAAGGCGGATTTGGACCGGGGAGCTGTTTTTT
>TRBV7-9|NA|TRBD2|TRBJ2-1
CASSPRGTRIGNEQFF
TGTGCCAGCAGCCCGCGGGGGACTAGAATAGGCAATGAGCAGTTCTTC
>TRBV7-9|NA|NA|TRBJ2-1
CATLVGYNEQFF
TGTGCCACCCTGGTGGGATACAATGAGCAGTTCTTC
>TRBV6-1|NA|TRBD2|TRBJ2-3
CASSDAGGGTGTDTQYF
TGTGCCAGCAGTGACGCGGGAGGGGGCACTGGCACAGATACGCAGTATTTT
>TRBV29-1|NA|NA|TRBJ2-1
CSVEDPLSSYNEQFF
TGCAGCGTTGAAGATCCCTTGAGCTCCTACAATGAGCAGTTCTTC
>TRBV15|NA|NA|TRBJ2-7
CATSRELGMYEQYF
TGTGCCACCAGCAGAGAACTCGGAATGTACGAGCAGTACTTC
>TRBV23-1|NA|NA|TRBJ1-1
CASSPMGGGGAEAFF
TGCGCCAGCAGTCCCATGGGCGGGGGTGGCGCTGAAGCTTTCTTT
>TRBV9|NA|NA|TRBJ1-1
CASSVDSLTEAFF
TGTGCCAGCAGCGTAGATTCCCTAACTGAAGCTTTCTTT
>TRBV27|NA|NA|TRBJ1-2
CASSPPGPIYGYTF
TGTGCCAGCAGCCCTCCAGGACCCATCTATGGCTACACCTTC